Each of the 10 T cell receptor beta chains below was sequenced from the same sample in a study of cytomegalovirus exposure and HLA in healthy donors. Amplification used 60 Vbeta primers and 13 Jbeta primers. Clones were sequenced by immunoSEQ multiplex PCR, and TCRdb holds only the in-frame ones, with some missing. Found here are 100,000 to 150,000 clones, roughly four fifths of them singletons; the top ten hold more than 1.5%. The sequenced sample was PBMCs. The receptors here all came from a man aged 45-65 years in good health and CMV-seronegative.

A few counts support this clone. This chain links TRBV19 with TRBJ2-1; possibly TRBD1 for D (6 bases). This CDR3 region has 15 residues. With 4 bases removed from V and 9 bases from J, the gap between germline ends came to 19 bases. Germline CDR1 LNHDA, CDR2 SQIVND (reference sequence). DNA for the CDR3: TGTGCCAGTAGTAAAGTGTCAGAACAGGGCGGTGAGCAGTTCTTC. Its translation is CASSKVSEQGGEQFF.

The chain carries TRBV19 and TRBJ2-6; D might be TRBD1 (6 bases). Germline values: CDR1 LNHDA, CDR2 SQIVND (reference sequence). The germline V and J ends were trimmed by 4 bases and 0 bases, with 16 bases remaining between them. This CDR3 comprises 18 residues. The CDR3 DNA reads TGTGCCAGTAGTAAAACAGGGATTTGGGGCTCTGGGGCCAACGTCCTGACTTTC. Protein product: CASSKTGIWGSGANVLTF.

This clone was recorded a few times. The rearrangement joins TRBV21-1 to TRBJ1-3; TRBD1, as called in the table, went unchecked against the DNA. TRBV21-1 is labeled a pseudogene. The CDR3 has 17 amino acids. In DNA, the CDR3 is TGTGCCAGCAGCAAACCGACAGGGGTCGACTCTGGAAACACCATATATTTT. It is translated as CASSKPTGVDSGNTIYF.

The chain carries TRBV2 and TRBJ2-3, with TRBD2 as a possible D gene (6 bases). From germline, CDR1 is SNHLY and CDR2 FYNNEI. The CDR3 runs to 17 residues. The V gene lost 8 bases and the J gene lost 1 base, with 22 bases spanning the gap. This CDR3 is CASRRGRTNSGTDTQYF. The CDR3 DNA is TGTGCCAGCCGCCGCGGACGGACTAACTCCGGCACAGATACGCAGTATTTT.

CDR3 nucleotide sequence: TGTGCCAGTAAAGAGCGCTCAACTAATGAAAAACTGTTTTTT. This translates into CASKERSTNEKLFF. V usage is TRBV19 and J usage is TRBJ1-4; unclear D gene. With 7 bases removed from V and 0 bases from J, the gap between germline ends came to 9 bases. Germline assignment: CDR1 LNHDA and CDR2 SQIVND (reference sequence). The CDR3 has 14 residues.

The V call is TRBV28, the J call TRBJ2-6; a weak D match, TRBD1 (6 bases). CDR3 length equals 15 residues. Germline assignment: CDR1 MDHEN and CDR2 SYDVKM. V lost 6 bases to trimming and J lost 2 bases, with 11 bases between them. CDR3 sequence reads: CASSLTGPGANVLTF. The DNA of the CDR3 is TGTGCCAGCAGCCTTACAGGGCCTGGGGCCAACGTCCTGACTTTC.

The chain uses TRBV25-1 and TRBJ2-5; 7 bases line up with TRBD2. The CDR3 is made up of 13 amino acids. Germline CDR1 and CDR2: MGHDK and SYGVNS. The junction had 12 bases not matched to a gene; V was cut back by 3 bases and J by 14 bases. CDR3 bases: TGTGCCAGCAGTGAGAGAGCTAGCGGAACCGCATACTTC. Translating gives CASSERASGTAYF.

The chain has TRBV4-1 and TRBJ1-1; D is unresolved. Trimming left V 4 bases short and J 3 bases short, with 3 bases between. This CDR3 region has 11 residues. In germline, CDR1 is MGHRA, CDR2 YSYEKL. DNA of the CDR3: TGCGCCAGCAGCCTAGACACTGAAGCTTTCTTT. It translates to CASSLDTEAFF.

This chain joins TRBV7-2 and TRBJ2-3; possible D gene TRBD1, 5 bases. CDR1 SGHTA and CDR2 FQGNSA come from the germline V gene. The length of the CDR3 is 15 residues. The V end lost 6 bases, the J end lost 2 bases, and 15 bases lay between the germline ends. CDR3 bases: TGTGCCAGCAGAACAGGTCTAGGCTACACAGATACGCAGTATTTT. Residues: CASRTGLGYTDTQYF.

In this sample, this clone turned up once. CDR3 region: CASRGTVNSPLHF. CDR3 DNA: TGTGCCAGCAGAGGGACAGTTAATTCACCCCTCCACTTT. The V and J genes are TRBV6-1 and TRBJ1-6; 7 positions match TRBD1. The germline CDR1 and CDR2 sequences are MNHNS and SASEGT. Trimming cost V 6 bases and J 6 bases; bases outside gene matches: 2. The CDR3 runs to 13 residues.